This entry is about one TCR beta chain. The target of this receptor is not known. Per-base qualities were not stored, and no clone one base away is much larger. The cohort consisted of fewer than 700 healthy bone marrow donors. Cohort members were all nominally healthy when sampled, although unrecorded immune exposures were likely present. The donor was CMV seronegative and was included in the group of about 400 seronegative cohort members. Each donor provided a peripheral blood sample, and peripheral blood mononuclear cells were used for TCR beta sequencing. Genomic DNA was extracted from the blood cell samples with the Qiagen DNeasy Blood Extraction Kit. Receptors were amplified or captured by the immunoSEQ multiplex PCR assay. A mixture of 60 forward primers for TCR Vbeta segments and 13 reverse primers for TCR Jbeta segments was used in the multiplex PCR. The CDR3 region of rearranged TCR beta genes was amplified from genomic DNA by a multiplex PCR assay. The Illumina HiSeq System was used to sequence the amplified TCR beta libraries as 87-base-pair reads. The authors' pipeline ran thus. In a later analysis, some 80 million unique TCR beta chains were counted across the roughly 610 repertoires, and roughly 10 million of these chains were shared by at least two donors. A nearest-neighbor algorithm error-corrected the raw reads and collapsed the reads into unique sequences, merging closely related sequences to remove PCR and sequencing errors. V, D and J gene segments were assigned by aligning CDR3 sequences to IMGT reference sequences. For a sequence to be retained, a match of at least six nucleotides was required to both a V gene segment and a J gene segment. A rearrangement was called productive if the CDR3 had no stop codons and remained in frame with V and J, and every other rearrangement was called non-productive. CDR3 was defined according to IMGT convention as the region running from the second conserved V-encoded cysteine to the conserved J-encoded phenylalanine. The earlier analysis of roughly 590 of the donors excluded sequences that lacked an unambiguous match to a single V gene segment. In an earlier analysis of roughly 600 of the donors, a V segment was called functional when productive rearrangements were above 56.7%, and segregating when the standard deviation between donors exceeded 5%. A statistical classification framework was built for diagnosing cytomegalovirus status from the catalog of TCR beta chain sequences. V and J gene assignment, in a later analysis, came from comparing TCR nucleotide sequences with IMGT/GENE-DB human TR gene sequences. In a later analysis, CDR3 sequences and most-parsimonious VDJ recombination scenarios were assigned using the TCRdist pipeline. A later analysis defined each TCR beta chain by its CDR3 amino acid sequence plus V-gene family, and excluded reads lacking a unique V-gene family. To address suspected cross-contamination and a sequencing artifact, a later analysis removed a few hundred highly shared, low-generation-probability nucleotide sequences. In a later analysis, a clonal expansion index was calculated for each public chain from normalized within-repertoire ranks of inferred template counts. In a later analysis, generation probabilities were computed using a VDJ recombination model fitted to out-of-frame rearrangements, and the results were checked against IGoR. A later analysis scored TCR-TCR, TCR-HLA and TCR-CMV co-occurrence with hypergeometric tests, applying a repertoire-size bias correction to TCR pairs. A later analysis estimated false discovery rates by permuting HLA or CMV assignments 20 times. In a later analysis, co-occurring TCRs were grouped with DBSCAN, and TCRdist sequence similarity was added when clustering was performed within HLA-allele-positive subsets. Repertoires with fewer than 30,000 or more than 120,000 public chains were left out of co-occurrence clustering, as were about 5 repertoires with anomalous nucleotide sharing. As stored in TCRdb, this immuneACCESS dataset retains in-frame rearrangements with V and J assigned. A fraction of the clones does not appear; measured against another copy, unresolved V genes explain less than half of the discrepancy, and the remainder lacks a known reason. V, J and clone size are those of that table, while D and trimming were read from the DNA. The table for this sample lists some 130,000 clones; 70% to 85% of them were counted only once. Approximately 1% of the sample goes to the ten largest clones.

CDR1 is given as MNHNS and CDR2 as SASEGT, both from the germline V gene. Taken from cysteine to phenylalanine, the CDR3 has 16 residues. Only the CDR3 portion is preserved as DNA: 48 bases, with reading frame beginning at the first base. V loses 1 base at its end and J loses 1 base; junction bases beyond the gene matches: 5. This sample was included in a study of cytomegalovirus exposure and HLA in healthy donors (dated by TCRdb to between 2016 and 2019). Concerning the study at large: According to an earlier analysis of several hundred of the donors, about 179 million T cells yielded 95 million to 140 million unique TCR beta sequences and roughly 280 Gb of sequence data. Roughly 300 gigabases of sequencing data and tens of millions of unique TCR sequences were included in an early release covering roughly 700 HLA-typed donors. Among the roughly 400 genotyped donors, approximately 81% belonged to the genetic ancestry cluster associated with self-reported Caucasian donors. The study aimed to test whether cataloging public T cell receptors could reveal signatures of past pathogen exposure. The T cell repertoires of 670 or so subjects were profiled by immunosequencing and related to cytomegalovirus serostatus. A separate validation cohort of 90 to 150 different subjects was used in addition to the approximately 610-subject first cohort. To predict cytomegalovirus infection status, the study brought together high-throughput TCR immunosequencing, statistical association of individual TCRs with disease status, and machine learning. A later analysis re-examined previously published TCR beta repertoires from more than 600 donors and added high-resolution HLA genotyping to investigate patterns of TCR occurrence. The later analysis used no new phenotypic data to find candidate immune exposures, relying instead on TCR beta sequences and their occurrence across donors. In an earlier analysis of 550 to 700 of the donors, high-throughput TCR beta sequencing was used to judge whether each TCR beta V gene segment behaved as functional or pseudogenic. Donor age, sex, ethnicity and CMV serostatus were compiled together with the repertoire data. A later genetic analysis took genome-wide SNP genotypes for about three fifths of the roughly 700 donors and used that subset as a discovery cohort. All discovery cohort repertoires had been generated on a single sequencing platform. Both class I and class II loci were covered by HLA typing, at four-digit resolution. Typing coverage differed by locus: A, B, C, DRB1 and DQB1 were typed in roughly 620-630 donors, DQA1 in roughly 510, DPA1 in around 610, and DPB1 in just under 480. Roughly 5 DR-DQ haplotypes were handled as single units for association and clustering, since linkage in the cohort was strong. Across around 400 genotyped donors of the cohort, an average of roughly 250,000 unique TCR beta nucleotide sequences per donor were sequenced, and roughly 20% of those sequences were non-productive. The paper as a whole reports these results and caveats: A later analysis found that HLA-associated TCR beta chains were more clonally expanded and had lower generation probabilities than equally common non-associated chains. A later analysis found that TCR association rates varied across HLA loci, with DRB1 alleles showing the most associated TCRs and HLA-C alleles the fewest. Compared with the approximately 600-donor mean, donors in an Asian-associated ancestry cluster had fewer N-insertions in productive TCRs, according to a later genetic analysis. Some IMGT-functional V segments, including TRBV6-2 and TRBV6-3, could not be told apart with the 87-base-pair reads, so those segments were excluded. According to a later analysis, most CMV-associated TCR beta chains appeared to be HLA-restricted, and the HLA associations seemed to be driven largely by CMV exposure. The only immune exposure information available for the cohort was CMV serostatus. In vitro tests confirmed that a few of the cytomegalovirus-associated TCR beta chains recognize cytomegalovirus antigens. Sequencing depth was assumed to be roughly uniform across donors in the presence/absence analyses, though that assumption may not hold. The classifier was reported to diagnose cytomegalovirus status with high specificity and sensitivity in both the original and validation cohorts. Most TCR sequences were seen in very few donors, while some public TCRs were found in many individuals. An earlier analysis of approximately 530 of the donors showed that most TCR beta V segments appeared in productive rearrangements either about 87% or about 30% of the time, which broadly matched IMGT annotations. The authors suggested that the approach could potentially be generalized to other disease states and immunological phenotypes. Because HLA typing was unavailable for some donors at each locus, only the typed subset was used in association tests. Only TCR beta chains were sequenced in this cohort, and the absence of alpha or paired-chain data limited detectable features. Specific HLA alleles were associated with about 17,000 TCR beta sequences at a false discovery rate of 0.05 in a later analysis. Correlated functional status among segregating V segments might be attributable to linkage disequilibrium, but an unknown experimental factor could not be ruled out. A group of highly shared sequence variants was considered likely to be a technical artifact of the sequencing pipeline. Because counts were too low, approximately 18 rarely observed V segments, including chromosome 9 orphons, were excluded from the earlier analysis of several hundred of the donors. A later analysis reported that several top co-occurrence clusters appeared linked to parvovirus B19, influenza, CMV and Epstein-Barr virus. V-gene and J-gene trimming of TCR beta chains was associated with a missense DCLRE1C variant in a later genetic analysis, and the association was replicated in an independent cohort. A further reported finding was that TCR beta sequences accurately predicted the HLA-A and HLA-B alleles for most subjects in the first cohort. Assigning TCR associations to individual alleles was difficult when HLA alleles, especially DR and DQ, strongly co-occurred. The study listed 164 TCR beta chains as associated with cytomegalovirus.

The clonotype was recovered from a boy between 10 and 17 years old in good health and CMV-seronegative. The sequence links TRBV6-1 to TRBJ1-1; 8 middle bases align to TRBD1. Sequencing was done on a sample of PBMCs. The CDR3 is CASSEVEGTGNTEAFF. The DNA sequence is TGTGCCAGCAGTGAAGTAGAAGGGACAGGGAACACTGAAGCTTTCTTT.